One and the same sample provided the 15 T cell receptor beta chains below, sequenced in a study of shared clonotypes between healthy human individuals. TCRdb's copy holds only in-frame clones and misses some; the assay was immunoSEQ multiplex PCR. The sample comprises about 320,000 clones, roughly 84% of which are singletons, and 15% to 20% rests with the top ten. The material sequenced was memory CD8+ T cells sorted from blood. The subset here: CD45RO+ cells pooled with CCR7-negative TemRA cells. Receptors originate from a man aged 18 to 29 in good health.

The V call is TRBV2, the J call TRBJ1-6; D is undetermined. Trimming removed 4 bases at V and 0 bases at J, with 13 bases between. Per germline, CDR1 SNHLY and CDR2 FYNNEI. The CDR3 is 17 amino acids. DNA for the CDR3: TGTGCCAGCAGTGTCACTTTTTCTTCCTCCTATAATTCACCCCTCCACTTT. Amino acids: CASSVTFSSSYNSPLHF.

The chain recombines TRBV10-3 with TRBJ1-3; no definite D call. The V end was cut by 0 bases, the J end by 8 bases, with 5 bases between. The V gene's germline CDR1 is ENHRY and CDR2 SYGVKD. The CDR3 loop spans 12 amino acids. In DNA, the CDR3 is TGTGCCATCAGTGAGTCAGAGGACACCATATATTTT. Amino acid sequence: CAISESEDTIYF.

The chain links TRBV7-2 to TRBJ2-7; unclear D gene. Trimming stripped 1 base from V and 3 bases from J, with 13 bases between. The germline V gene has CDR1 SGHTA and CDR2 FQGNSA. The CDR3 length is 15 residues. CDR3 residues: CASSLGVERDYEQYF. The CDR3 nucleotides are TGTGCCAGCAGCTTAGGGGTTGAAAGGGACTACGAGCAGTACTTC.

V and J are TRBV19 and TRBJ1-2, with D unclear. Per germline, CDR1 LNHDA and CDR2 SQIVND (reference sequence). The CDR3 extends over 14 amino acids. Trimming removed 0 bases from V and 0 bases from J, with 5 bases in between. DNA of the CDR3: TGTGCCAGTAGTATAGATCCAGCTAACTATGGCTACACCTTC. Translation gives CASSIDPANYGYTF. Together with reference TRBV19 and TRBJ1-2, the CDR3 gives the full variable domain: DGGITQSPKYLFRKEGQNVTLSCEQNLNHDAMYWYRQDPGQGLRLIYYSQIVNDFQKGDIAEGYSVSREKKESFPLTVTSAQKNPTAFYLCASSIDPANYGYTFGSGTRLTVV.

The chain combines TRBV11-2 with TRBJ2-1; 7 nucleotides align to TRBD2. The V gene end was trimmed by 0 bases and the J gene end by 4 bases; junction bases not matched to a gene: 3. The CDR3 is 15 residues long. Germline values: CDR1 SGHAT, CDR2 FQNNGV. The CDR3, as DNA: TGTGCCAGCAGCTTAGAAGCGGGAACGTACAATGAGCAGTTCTTC. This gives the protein CASSLEAGTYNEQFF.

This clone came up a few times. The CDR3 DNA sequence: TGCGCCAGCAGTGACAGTAGCAATCAGCCCCAGCATTTT. It specifies CASSDSSNQPQHF. The rearrangement uses TRBV10-2 and TRBJ1-5; no definite D call. The V gene's germline CDR1 is WSHSY and CDR2 SAAADI. The germline V and J ends were trimmed by 3 bases and 0 bases, with 3 bases remaining between them. This CDR3 region has 13 residues.

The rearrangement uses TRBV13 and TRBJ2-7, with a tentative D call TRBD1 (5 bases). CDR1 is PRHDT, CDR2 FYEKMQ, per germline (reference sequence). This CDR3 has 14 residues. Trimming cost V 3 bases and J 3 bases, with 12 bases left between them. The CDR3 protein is CASSFGAVGYEQYF. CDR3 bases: TGTGCCAGCAGCTTTGGGGCGGTAGGCTACGAGCAGTACTTC.

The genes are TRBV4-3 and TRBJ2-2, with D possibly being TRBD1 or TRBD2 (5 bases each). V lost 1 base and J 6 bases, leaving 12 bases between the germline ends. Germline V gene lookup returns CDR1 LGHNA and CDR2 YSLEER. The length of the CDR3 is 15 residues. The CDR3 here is CASSQVASGPGELFF. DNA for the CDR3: TGCGCCAGCAGCCAAGTTGCTTCGGGACCCGGGGAGCTGTTTTTT.

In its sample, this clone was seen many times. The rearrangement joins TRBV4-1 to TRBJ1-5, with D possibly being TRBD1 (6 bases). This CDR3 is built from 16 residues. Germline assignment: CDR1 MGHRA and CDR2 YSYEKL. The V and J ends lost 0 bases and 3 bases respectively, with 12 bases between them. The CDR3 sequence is CASSQEPTGFNQPQHF. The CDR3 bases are TGCGCCAGCAGCCAAGAGCCGACAGGCTTCAATCAGCCCCAGCATTTT.

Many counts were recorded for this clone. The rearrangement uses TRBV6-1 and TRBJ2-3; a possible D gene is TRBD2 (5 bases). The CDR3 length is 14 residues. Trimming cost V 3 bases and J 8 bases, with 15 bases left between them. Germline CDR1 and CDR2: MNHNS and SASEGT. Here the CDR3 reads CASSEAAEASTQYF. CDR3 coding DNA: TGTGCCAGCAGTGAGGCAGCGGAGGCTAGTACGCAGTATTTT.

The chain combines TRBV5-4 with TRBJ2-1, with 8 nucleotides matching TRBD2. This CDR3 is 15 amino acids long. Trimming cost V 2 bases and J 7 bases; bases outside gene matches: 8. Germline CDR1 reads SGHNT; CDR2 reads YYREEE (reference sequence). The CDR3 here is CASSFAGGPLNEQFF. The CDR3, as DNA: TGTGCCAGCAGCTTCGCGGGGGGCCCCTTGAATGAGCAGTTCTTC.

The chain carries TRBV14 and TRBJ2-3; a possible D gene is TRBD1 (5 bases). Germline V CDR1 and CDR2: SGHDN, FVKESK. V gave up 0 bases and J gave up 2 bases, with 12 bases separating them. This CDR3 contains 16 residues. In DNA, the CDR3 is TGTGCCAGCAGCCAAGAACTCCCAGGGTACACAGATACGCAGTATTTT. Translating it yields CASSQELPGYTDTQYF.

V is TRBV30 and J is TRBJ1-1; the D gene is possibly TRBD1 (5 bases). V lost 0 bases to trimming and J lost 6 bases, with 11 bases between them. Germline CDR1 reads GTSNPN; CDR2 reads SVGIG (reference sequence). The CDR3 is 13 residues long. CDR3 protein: CAWSVWGNPEAFF. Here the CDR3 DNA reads TGTGCCTGGAGTGTGTGGGGCAACCCTGAAGCTTTCTTT.

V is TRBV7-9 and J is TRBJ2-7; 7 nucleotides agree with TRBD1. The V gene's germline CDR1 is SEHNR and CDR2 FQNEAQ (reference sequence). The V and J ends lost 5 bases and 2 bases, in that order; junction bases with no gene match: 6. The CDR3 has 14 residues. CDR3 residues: CASSPWDSTYEQYF. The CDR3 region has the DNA TGTGCCAGCAGCCCCTGGGACAGCACCTACGAGCAGTACTTC.

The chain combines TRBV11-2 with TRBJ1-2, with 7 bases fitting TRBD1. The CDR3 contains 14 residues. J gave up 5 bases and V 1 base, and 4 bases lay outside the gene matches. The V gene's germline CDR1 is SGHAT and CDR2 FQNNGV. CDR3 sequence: CASSLGDSRYGYTF. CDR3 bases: TGTGCCAGCAGCTTAGGGGACAGCCGTTATGGCTACACCTTC.